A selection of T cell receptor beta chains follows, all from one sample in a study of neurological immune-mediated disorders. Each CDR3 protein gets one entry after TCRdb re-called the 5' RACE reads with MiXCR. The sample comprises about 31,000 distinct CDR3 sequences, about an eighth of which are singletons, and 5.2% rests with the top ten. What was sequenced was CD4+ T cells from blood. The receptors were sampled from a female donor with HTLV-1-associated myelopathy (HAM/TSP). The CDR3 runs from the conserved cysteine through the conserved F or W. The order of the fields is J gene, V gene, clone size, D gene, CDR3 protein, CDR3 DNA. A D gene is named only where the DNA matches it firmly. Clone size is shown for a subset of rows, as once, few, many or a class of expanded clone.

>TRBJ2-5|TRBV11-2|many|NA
CASSLGGILGPGRTQETQYF
TGTGCCAGCAGCTTAGGTGGTATTCTGGGGCCCGGACGGACACAAGAGACCCAGTACTTC
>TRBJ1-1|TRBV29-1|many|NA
CSGGGAGDTEAFF
TGCAGCGGGGGGGGGGCTGGCGACACTGAAGCTTTCTTT
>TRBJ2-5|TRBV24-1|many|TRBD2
CATSDRLAGFQETQYF
TGTGCCACCAGTGACAGACTAGCGGGATTTCAAGAGACCCAGTACTTC
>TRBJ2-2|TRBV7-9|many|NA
CASSARRTGELFF
TGTGCCAGCAGCGCTAGGAGGACCGGGGAGCTGTTTTTT
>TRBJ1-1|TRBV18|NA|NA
CASSPAAGTPTEAFF
TGTGCCAGCTCACCGGCCGCCGGGACTCCTACTGAAGCTTTCTTT
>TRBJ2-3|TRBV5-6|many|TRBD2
CASSTETSGGTDTQYF
TGTGCCAGCAGCACAGAGACTAGCGGGGGCACAGATACGCAGTATTTT
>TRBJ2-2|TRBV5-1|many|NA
CASSSSDTGELFF
TGCGCCAGCAGCTCGAGCGACACCGGGGAGCTGTTTTTT
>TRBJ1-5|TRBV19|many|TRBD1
CASSVNRGGQPQHF
TGTGCCAGTAGTGTAAACAGGGGAGGACAGCCCCAGCATTTT
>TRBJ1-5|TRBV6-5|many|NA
CASLRADRKQWSQHF
TGTGCCAGCCTCCGGGCAGACAGAAAGCAATGGTCCCAGCATTTT
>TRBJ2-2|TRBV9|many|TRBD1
CASSAWTGNGGELFF
TGTGCCAGCAGCGCATGGACAGGGAATGGCGGGGAGCTGTTTTTT
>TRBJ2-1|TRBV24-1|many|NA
CATSGGVGLSYNEQFF
TGTGCCACCAGTGGGGGAGTGGGTTTGTCCTACAATGAGCAGTTCTTC
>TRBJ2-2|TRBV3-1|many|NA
CASSQAGVAGELFF
TGTGCCAGCAGCCAAGCCGGGGTGGCCGGGGAGCTGTTTTTT
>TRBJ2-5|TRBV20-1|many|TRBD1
CSARDQTGAKGGTQYF
TGCAGTGCTAGAGATCAGACAGGGGCGAAGGGGGGGACCCAGTACTTC
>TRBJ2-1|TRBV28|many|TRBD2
CASSLTGTSGSGNEQFF
TGTGCCAGCAGTCTAACAGGGACTAGCGGGAGTGGCAATGAGCAGTTCTTC
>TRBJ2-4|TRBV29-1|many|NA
CSVEFGAGKNIQYF
NA
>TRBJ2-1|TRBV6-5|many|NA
CASSYSLAHNEQFF
TGTGCCAGCAGTTACTCCCTAGCCCACAATGAGCAGTTCTTC
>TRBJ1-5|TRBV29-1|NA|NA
CSVVATVGEQPQHF
TGCAGCGTGGTTGCGACAGTGGGCGAGCAGCCCCAGCATTTT